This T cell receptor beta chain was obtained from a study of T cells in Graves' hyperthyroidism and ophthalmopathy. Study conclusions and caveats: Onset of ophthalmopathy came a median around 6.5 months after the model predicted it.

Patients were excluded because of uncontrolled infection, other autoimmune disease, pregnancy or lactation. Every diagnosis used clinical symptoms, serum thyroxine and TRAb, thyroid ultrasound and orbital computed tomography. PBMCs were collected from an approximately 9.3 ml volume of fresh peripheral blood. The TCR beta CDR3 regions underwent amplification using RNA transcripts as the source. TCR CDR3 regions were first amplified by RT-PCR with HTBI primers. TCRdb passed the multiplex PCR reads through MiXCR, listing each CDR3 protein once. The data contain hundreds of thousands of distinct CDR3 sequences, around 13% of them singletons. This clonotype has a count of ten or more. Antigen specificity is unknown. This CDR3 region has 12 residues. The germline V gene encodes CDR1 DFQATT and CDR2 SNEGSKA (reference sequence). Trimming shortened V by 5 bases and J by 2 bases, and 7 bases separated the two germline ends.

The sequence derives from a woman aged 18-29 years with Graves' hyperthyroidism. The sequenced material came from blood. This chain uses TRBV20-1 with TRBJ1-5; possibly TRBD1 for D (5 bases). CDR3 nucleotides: TGCAGTGCTGGGGACCGCAATCAGCCCCAGCATTTT. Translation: CSAGDRNQPQHF.